What follows are 26 T cell receptor beta chains derived from one specimen sequenced in a study of blood T cell repertoires in COVID-19. The table came from immunoSEQ multiplex PCR; TCRdb's copy has only in-frame clones and leaves some out. Of some 65,000 clones in the sample, about 92% were seen once. The sample was peripheral blood. These receptor sequences come from a man aged 60 to 69 with acute or convalescent COVID-19.

The chain links TRBV7-9 to TRBJ2-1; the match to TRBD2 covers 14 bases. V gave up 5 bases and J gave up 0 bases; unmatched junction bases: 6. The CDR3 runs 18 residues. CDR1 and CDR2 from the germline V gene are SEHNR and FQNEAQ (reference sequence). The CDR3 here is CASSPGTSGGISYNEQFF. DNA of the CDR3: TGTGCCAGCAGCCCCGGGACTAGCGGGGGAATCTCCTACAATGAGCAGTTCTTC.

The chain couples TRBV24-1 to TRBJ2-3; a possible D gene is TRBD1 (6 bases). CDR1 is KGHDR, CDR2 SFDVKD, per germline. V was trimmed by 2 bases and J by 3 bases, leaving 17 bases between them. The CDR3 runs 17 residues. The CDR3 bases are TGTGCCACCAGTGATTCTTCAGGGGCGTATGTGACAGATACGCAGTATTTT. Translation gives CATSDSSGAYVTDTQYF.

In DNA, the CDR3 is TGCGCCAGCAGCTTGGCCCAGGGAACCGAGCAGTACTTC. Its translation: CASSLAQGTEQYF. The chain couples TRBV5-1 to TRBJ2-7; D might be TRBD1 (5 bases). The CDR3 is made up of 13 amino acids. In germline, CDR1 is SGHRS, CDR2 YFSETQ. V was trimmed by 0 bases and J by 6 bases, leaving 10 bases between them.

The V call is TRBV2, the J call TRBJ1-4; D not certain. The CDR3 runs to 14 residues. Trimming left V 9 bases short and J 7 bases short, with 18 bases between. Germline V CDR1 and CDR2: SNHLY, FYNNEI. The CDR3, as DNA: TGTGCCAGTCGGGAACTACGGGCTTCTGAAAAACTGTTTTTT. Residues: CASRELRASEKLFF.

V usage is TRBV7-9 and J usage is TRBJ2-5, with a tentative D call TRBD2 (5 bases). CDR3 length: 12 amino acids. V was pared by 5 bases and J by 9 bases, with 13 bases between. The V gene's germline CDR1 is SEHNR and CDR2 FQNEAQ (reference sequence). The CDR3 loop reads CASSPGIGPQYF. CDR3 DNA sequence: TGTGCCAGCAGCCCGGGGATCGGACCCCAGTACTTC.

The V gene is TRBV3-1 (or the pseudogene TRBV3-2), the J gene TRBJ1-6, with D perhaps matching TRBD1 (5 bases). V lost 4 bases, J lost 0 bases, and 13 bases lay in between. The CDR3 is made up of 17 amino acids. Germline V lookup: CDR1 LGHDT, CDR2 YNNKEL (reference sequence). The CDR3 nucleotides are TGTGCCAGCAGCCGAGGCGGGGGGAGCTCCTATAATTCACCCCTCCACTTT. Protein product: CASSRGGGSSYNSPLHF.

This chain links TRBV9 with TRBJ1-1; TRBD1 matches at 7 bases. The CDR3 is 14 amino acids. The germline CDR1 and CDR2 sequences are SGDLS and YYNGEE. V trimming: 3 bases; J trimming: 5 bases; junction bases outside the gene matches: 7. The CDR3 sequence: CASSGDRAGTEAFF. As DNA, the CDR3 is TGTGCCAGCAGCGGAGACAGGGCGGGGACTGAAGCTTTCTTT.

The V gene is TRBV28, the J gene TRBJ1-4; D might be TRBD1 (5 bases). The CDR3 is made up of 15 amino acids. Trimming cost V 1 base and J 7 bases, with 13 bases left between them. Germline assignment: CDR1 MDHEN and CDR2 SYDVKM. CDR3 bases: TGTGCCAGCAGTTTATCCCGGGGGGGAAGTGAAAAACTGTTTTTT. Protein product: CASSLSRGGSEKLFF.

This chain uses TRBV4-1 with TRBJ1-2; perhaps TRBD1 as D (5 bases). Per the germline V gene, CDR1 is MGHRA and CDR2 is YSYEKL. This CDR3 contains 17 residues. The V and J ends lost 0 bases and 7 bases respectively, with 21 bases between them. CDR3 DNA: TGCGCCAGCAGCCAAGATAGGGCAGGGTCCTCAATCGGTGGCTACACCTTC. Its translation: CASSQDRAGSSIGGYTF.

The V gene is TRBV7-9, the J gene TRBJ2-7, with a tentative D call TRBD2 (7 bases). Germline CDR1 SEHNR, CDR2 FQNEAQ (reference sequence). The CDR3 has 15 residues. V was cut by 2 bases and J by 2 bases, with 13 bases left in between. CDR3: CASSLKGGLTYEQYF. The CDR3, as DNA: TGTGCCAGCAGCTTAAAGGGGGGACTAACCTACGAGCAGTACTTC. The whole variable domain, filled in from reference TRBV7-9 and TRBJ2-7, reads DTGVSQNPRHKITKRGQNVTFRCDPISEHNRLYWYRQTLGQGPEFLTYFQNEAQLEKSRLLSDRFSAERPKGSFSTLEIQRTEQGDSAMYLCASSLKGGLTYEQYFGPGTRLTVT.

The chain recombines TRBV4-1 with TRBJ2-7; 7 bases line up with TRBD2. This CDR3 comprises 14 residues. Germline CDR1 is MGHRA and CDR2 is YSYEKL. J gave up 3 bases and V 0 bases, and 2 bases lay outside the gene matches. The CDR3 coding sequence is TGCGCCAGCAGCCAAGACGGGAGGATCTACGAGCAGTACTTC. It translates to CASSQDGRIYEQYF.

This rearrangement joins TRBV7-9 to TRBJ1-4; 7 bases are shared with TRBD1. The CDR3 length is 15 residues. V lost 5 bases, J lost 7 bases, and 10 bases stayed unmatched. Germline loops: CDR1 SEHNR, CDR2 FQNEAQ (reference sequence). The CDR3 DNA follows: TGTGCCAGCAGCCCGTCCGACAGGGTTGGTGAAAAACTGTTTTTT. Translating gives CASSPSDRVGEKLFF. Full variable domain (rest looked up from reference TRBV7-9 and TRBJ1-4): DTGVSQNPRHKITKRGQNVTFRCDPISEHNRLYWYRQTLGQGPEFLTYFQNEAQLEKSRLLSDRFSAERPKGSFSTLEIQRTEQGDSAMYLCASSPSDRVGEKLFFGSGTQLSVL.

The chain has TRBV5-1 and TRBJ2-7; D not certain. V gave up 1 base and J gave up 6 bases, with 20 bases separating them. The germline V gene has CDR1 SGHRS and CDR2 YFSETQ. This CDR3 is built from 16 residues. CDR3 region: CASSLFSGPRVGEQYF. The CDR3 DNA is TGCGCCAGCAGCTTGTTTTCAGGCCCCCGAGTCGGCGAGCAGTACTTC.

The V call is TRBV3-1 (or the pseudogene TRBV3-2), the J call TRBJ1-2, with D perhaps TRBD1 (5 bases). This CDR3 region has 13 residues. V gave up 0 bases and J gave up 8 bases, with 10 bases separating them. Germline V gene sequence: CDR1 LGHDT, CDR2 YNNKEL (reference sequence). The CDR3 coding sequence is TGTGCCAGCAGCCAAGAGGGGCGTGGGGGCTACACCTTC. It translates to CASSQEGRGGYTF.

V usage is TRBV7-9 and J usage is TRBJ2-3; 7 bases match TRBD2. This CDR3 spans 18 amino acids. J was trimmed by 2 bases and V by 0 bases; bases with no gene match: 11. The germline V gene encodes CDR1 SEHNR and CDR2 FQNEAQ (reference sequence). This CDR3 reads CASSLAPERGLPTDTQYF. In DNA form, the CDR3 reads TGTGCCAGCAGCTTAGCGCCGGAGCGGGGATTACCCACAGATACGCAGTATTTT.

The chain combines TRBV7-2 with TRBJ2-7, with a tentative D call TRBD1 (6 bases). V lost 4 bases and J lost 3, with 16 bases in between. CDR3 length: 15 amino acids. CDR1 and CDR2 (germline): SGHTA, FQGNSA. Written as DNA, the CDR3 is TGTGCCAGCAGCTCGCCAACAGGGTACAGCTACGAGCAGTACTTC. This encodes CASSSPTGYSYEQYF.

The chain carries TRBV5-6 and TRBJ2-2; 7 bases map to TRBD1. The V and J ends lost 5 bases and 4 bases, in that order; junction bases with no gene match: 5. Germline V lookup: CDR1 SGHDT, CDR2 YYEEEE. The CDR3 has 14 residues. The CDR3 DNA reads TGTGCCAGCAGGATGACAGGGTTCACCGGGGAGCTGTTTTTT. Translating gives CASRMTGFTGELFF. The complete variable domain, with remaining parts taken from reference TRBV5-6 and TRBJ2-2, reads DAGVTQSPTHLIKTRGQQVTLRCSPKSGHDTVSWYQQALGQGPQFIFQYYEEEERQRGNFPDRFSGHQFPNYSSELNVNALLLGDSALYLCASRMTGFTGELFFGEGSRLTVL.

This clone was seen a few times. The chain recombines TRBV6-5 with TRBJ1-6; TRBD1 might be the D (6 bases). The V end was cut by 0 bases, the J end by 6 bases, with 12 bases between. Germline V gene data show CDR1 as MNHEY and CDR2 as SVGAGI. The CDR3 contains 16 residues. The CDR3 spells CASSYSPDRFNSPLHF. The CDR3 nucleotides are TGTGCCAGCAGTTACTCCCCGGACAGATTTAATTCACCCCTCCACTTT.

The chain uses TRBV5-1 and TRBJ2-2; D is uncertain. Trimming took off 0 bases at V and 0 bases at J, with 12 bases between the two ends. CDR3 length equals 17 residues. Germline V gene lookup returns CDR1 SGHRS and CDR2 YFSETQ. The CDR3 loop reads CASSLVLDPPNTGELFF. The CDR3 DNA is TGCGCCAGCAGCTTGGTCCTAGATCCGCCGAACACCGGGGAGCTGTTTTTT.

The chain has TRBV13 and TRBJ2-1; 9 nucleotides align to TRBD2. The CDR3 has 15 amino acids. J lost 6 bases, V lost 3 bases, and 6 bases had no gene match. CDR1 PRHDT and CDR2 FYEKMQ come from the germline V gene (reference sequence). DNA for the CDR3: TGTGCCAGCAGCTTTTGGGAGCGGGGGGCCAATGAGCAGTTCTTC. Translation gives CASSFWERGANEQFF.

This chain uses TRBV5-1 with TRBJ2-2, with D unclear. Germline lookup yields CDR1 SGHRS and CDR2 YFSETQ. The CDR3 covers 14 residues. The ends were cut back, 1 base at V and 6 bases at J, with 10 bases in the middle. This chain's CDR3 is CASSLTGWAGELFF. The CDR3 DNA sequence: TGCGCCAGCAGCTTGACCGGGTGGGCCGGGGAGCTGTTTTTT.

The table lists this clone with a count of one. The chain links TRBV5-1 to TRBJ1-6; no definite D call. Between the trimmed V and J ends, which lost 0 bases and 10 bases, there was a span of 11 bases. CDR3 length equals 14 residues. Germline CDR1 is SGHRS and CDR2 is YFSETQ. CDR3 sequence: CASSLGAMQSPLHF. As DNA, the CDR3 is TGCGCCAGCAGCTTGGGGGCTATGCAGTCACCCCTCCACTTT.

The chain is built from TRBV29-1 and TRBJ2-5; TRBD1 aligns across 8 bases. Germline V gene lookup returns CDR1 SQVTM and CDR2 ANQGSEA. CDR3 length: 14 residues. J was trimmed by 0 bases and V by 3 bases; bases with no gene match: 3. The CDR3 region has the DNA TGCAGCGTTGATCGGACAGGGAACCAAGAGACCCAGTACTTC. Protein: CSVDRTGNQETQYF. Variable domain in full (rest from reference TRBV29-1 and TRBJ2-5): SAVISQKPSRDICQRGTSLTIQCQVDSQVTMMFWYRQQPGQSLTLIATANQGSEATYESGFVIDKFPISRPNLTFSTLTVSNMSPEDSSIYLCSVDRTGNQETQYFGPGTRLLVL.

This rearrangement joins TRBV2 to TRBJ2-3; D gene ambiguous. In germline, CDR1 is SNHLY, CDR2 FYNNEI. This CDR3 is built from 13 residues. V shed 2 bases and J shed 2 bases, with 5 bases lying between them. The CDR3 DNA sequence: TGTGCCAGCAGTGAAACATTCACAGATACGCAGTATTTT. Its protein product is CASSETFTDTQYF.

This chain joins TRBV27 and TRBJ2-7; 9 bases are shared with TRBD1. This CDR3 spans 17 amino acids. CDR1 is MNHEY, CDR2 SMNVEV, per germline (reference sequence). The V and J ends lost 5 bases and 2 bases, in that order; junction bases with no gene match: 13. CDR3 in DNA: TGTGCCAGCAGTCGCCAACCACAGGGGGCGCGGGCCTACGAGCAGTACTTC. As protein: CASSRQPQGARAYEQYF.

This chain connects TRBV5-1 to TRBJ2-4, with TRBD1 matching over 9 bases. CDR3 length equals 14 residues. Germline lookup yields CDR1 SGHRS and CDR2 YFSETQ. Trimming cost V 4 bases and J 7 bases; bases outside gene matches: 6. In nucleotides, the CDR3 is TGCGCCAGCAGCCCCGGGACAGGGTTGAACATTCAGTACTTC. This sequence encodes CASSPGTGLNIQYF.